The following is a TCR beta chain sequence with its context. Clones were sequenced by immunoSEQ multiplex PCR, and TCRdb holds only the in-frame ones, with some missing. The sample has about 39,000 clones, roughly 77% seen once. This entry is derived from a study of OX40 agonist ivuxolimab in advanced cancers. V shed 0 bases, J shed 6 bases, and the junction held 5 bases outside the gene matches. The CDR3 has 15 amino acids. Germline loops: CDR1 SGHRS, CDR2 YFSETQ. This chain links TRBV5-1 with TRBJ2-3; 9 bases are a match to TRBD2. The clonotype comes from an adult with an advanced solid tumor such as melanoma, head and neck, liver or kidney cancer. Specimen: CD4+ or CD8+ T cells sorted from blood, collected in a trial of the OX40 agonist ivuxolimab. The CDR3 is CASSLGLAAKDTQYF. CDR3 in DNA: TGCGCCAGCAGCTTGGGACTAGCGGCTAAGGATACGCAGTATTTT.